A selection of T cell receptor beta chains follows, all from one sample in a study of cytomegalovirus exposure and HLA in healthy donors. The data were produced by immunoSEQ multiplex PCR, yet TCRdb's version contains in-frame clones alone and is incomplete. The data show approximately 100,000 clones, with about four fifths seen just once and 3.5% to 4.5% held by the top ten. The sequenced sample was PBMCs. These receptors all come from a female donor in good health and CMV-seropositive. Both conserved end residues are part of each CDR3. A D gene is named only where the DNA matches it firmly. Size tells how often a clone was seen (once, few, many) or the class of an expanded clone, and some rows leave it out.

clone size,J gene,V gene,D gene,CDR3 DNA,CDR3 protein
NA,TRBJ2-3,TRBV7-2,NA,TGTGCCAGCAGAATAAGATTTAGCGGTTTAAGCACAGATACGCAGTATTTT,CASRIRFSGLSTDTQYF
NA,TRBJ2-2,TRBV4-2,TRBD2,TGTGCCAGCAGCCAAGAATGGCTAGCGGGAGATGGCACCGGGGAGCTGTTTTTT,CASSQEWLAGDGTGELFF
NA,TRBJ1-1,TRBV6-5,TRBD1,TGTGCCAGCAGTTCTCTCGACAGGGACTCTGAAGCTTTCTTT,CASSSLDRDSEAFF
NA,TRBJ2-7,TRBV30,TRBD2,TGTGCCTGGAGTGTACCCCGGACTAGCGGGAGTGGTAAAGGCTACGAGCAGTACTTC,CAWSVPRTSGSGKGYEQYF
NA,TRBJ2-1,TRBV2,NA,TGTGCCAGCAGTGAAGCGAGGACACCCTACAATGAGCAGTTCTTC,CASSEARTPYNEQFF
NA,TRBJ2-1,TRBV19,TRBD2,TGTGCCAGTAGTATCTTCTCGCGGGAGAATGAGCAGTTCTTC,CASSIFSRENEQFF
NA,TRBJ2-7,TRBV7-8,TRBD2,TGTGCCAGCAGCTTAGGACTAGCGGGAGTTGAGCAGTACTTC,CASSLGLAGVEQYF
NA,TRBJ2-6,TRBV19,NA,TGTGCCAGTAGTGACCACGGAGGCGGCTCCCTCATTGTCCTGACTTTC,CASSDHGGGSLIVLTF
NA,TRBJ1-6,TRBV5-8,TRBD1,TGTGCCAGCAGCCACCACCTGGGACAGGGGGTCGGGGCACCCCTCCACTTT,CASSHHLGQGVGAPLHF
NA,TRBJ2-1,TRBV27,NA,TGTGCCACCTACCGGGGGAATGAGCAGTTCTTC,CATYRGNEQFF
NA,TRBJ1-1,TRBV5-1,TRBD1,TGCGCCAGCTCCCCAGGGGGCGCGAACACTGAAGCTTTCTTT,CASSPGGANTEAFF
NA,TRBJ1-1,TRBV5-6,TRBD1,TGTGCCAGCAGCTTGGCTTCAGGGGGGCGGGACACTGAAGCTTTCTTT,CASSLASGGRDTEAFF
once,TRBJ1-2,TRBV2,TRBD1,TGTGCCAGCAGTGCGCTGGACAGGGGGCGCGGTGGCTACACCTTC,CASSALDRGRGGYTF
NA,TRBJ1-1,TRBV18,NA,TGTGCCAGCTCACCACCCGCAGGGATCTACAACACTGAAGCTTTCTTT,CASSPPAGIYNTEAFF
NA,TRBJ2-1,TRBV5-1,NA,TGCGCCAGCAGCTTGACGGGTAATGAGCAGTTCTTC,CASSLTGNEQFF
NA,TRBJ1-2,TRBV28,TRBD1,TGTGCCAGCAGTACGTCCGGGACAGGGTTCTATGGCTACACCTTC,CASSTSGTGFYGYTF
NA,TRBJ2-5,TRBV30,TRBD2,TGTGCCTGGAGTGTAAGACGTGGCGGGGGGTACCAAGAGACCCAGTACTTC,CAWSVRRGGGYQETQYF
NA,TRBJ1-3,TRBV30,NA,TGTGCCTGGATAGGGGGGGCCCAAGAAAGCTCTGGAAACACCATATATTTT,CAWIGGAQESSGNTIYF
NA,TRBJ1-1,TRBV7-7,TRBD1,TGTGCCAGCAGCCGGGACAGGGGCTCTGAAGCTTTCTTT,CASSRDRGSEAFF
few,TRBJ1-1,TRBV10-2,NA,TGCGCCAGCAGTGACTGGGGGGGAACTGAAGCTTTCTTT,CASSDWGGTEAFF
few,TRBJ2-1,TRBV28,NA,TGTGCCAGCAGTTCCCGAGTCCACAATGAGCAGTTCTTC,CASSSRVHNEQFF
few,TRBJ2-2,TRBV5-1,NA,TGCGCCAGCAGCCCCGGGACTCTGGACACCGGGGAGCTGTTTTTT,CASSPGTLDTGELFF
NA,TRBJ2-2,TRBV5-8,TRBD2,TGTGCCAGCAGCCCTTATGTGCGGGGGGACACCAGGGAGCTGTTTTTT,CASSPYVRGDTRELFF
NA,TRBJ2-4,TRBV30,TRBD2,TGTGCCTGGAGTCTAGCGGGGGGGGGAAACAGTCAGTACTTC,CAWSLAGGGNSQYF
NA,TRBJ2-7,TRBV10-1,TRBD1,TGCGCCAGCAGTGGTGGACAGGGGGGCTACGAGCAGTACTTC,CASSGGQGGYEQYF
NA,TRBJ2-2,TRBV5-1,TRBD1,TGCGCCAGCAGCTTTCTTACAGGGGTAGACACCGGGGAGCTGTTTTTT,CASSFLTGVDTGELFF
NA,TRBJ1-4,TRBV7-9,TRBD1,TGTTCCAGCAGCCAACAGGGGGCTTTCGAAAAACTGTTTTTT,CSSSQQGAFEKLFF
NA,TRBJ1-2,TRBV6-5,NA,TGTGCCAGCAGTTCCCAAGGGGGTAGGAACTATGGCTACACCTTC,CASSSQGGRNYGYTF
NA,TRBJ2-1,TRBV9,TRBD2,TGTGCCAGCAGCGTAGAGAAGGGCACTAGCGTGGTCAATGAGCAGTTCTTC,CASSVEKGTSVVNEQFF
NA,TRBJ2-1,TRBV1,NA,TGCACCAGCAGCCAAGATACGGCGGAGAGCGGGGGGGCCAAATGCGAGCAGTTCTTC,CTSSQDTAESGGAKCEQFF
NA,TRBJ2-7,TRBV4-1,NA,TGCGCCAGCAGCCAAGATAAGACCGGACTTGCCTACGAGCAGTACTTC,CASSQDKTGLAYEQYF
NA,TRBJ2-2,TRBV19,NA,TGTGCCAGTAGGGATCTAACAGGGTCCGGGGAGCTGTTTTTT,CASRDLTGSGELFF
NA,TRBJ1-1,TRBV9,NA,TGTGCCAGCAGCGCACATCGGACAGATCTCAACACTGAAGCTTTCTTT,CASSAHRTDLNTEAFF
NA,TRBJ1-2,TRBV6-5,TRBD1,TGTGCCAGCAGGGACAGGGGAGGAGGTGGCTACACCTTC,CASRDRGGGGYTF
NA,TRBJ1-2,TRBV6-1,NA,TGTGCCAGCAGTGAGGTGCACAGGGATGGCTACACCTTC,CASSEVHRDGYTF
once,TRBJ1-4,TRBV5-6,TRBD1,TGTGCCAGCAGCTCCTCCGGGACAGATGAAAAACTGTTTTTT,CASSSSGTDEKLFF
NA,TRBJ1-5,TRBV6-1,NA,TGTGCCAGCACCCTACTAGAGAATCAGCCCCAGCATTTT,CASTLLENQPQHF
NA,TRBJ2-7,TRBV2,NA,TGTGCCAGCGGTCCGGACTTATACGAGCAGTACTTC,CASGPDLYEQYF
NA,TRBJ1-3,TRBV2,NA,TGTGCCAGCAGTGAAGACAGGCGTCAAAACACCATATATTTT,CASSEDRRQNTIYF
few,TRBJ1-2,TRBV19,TRBD1,TGTGCCAGTCGGGACAGGGGCTTCTATGGCTACACCTTC,CASRDRGFYGYTF
NA,TRBJ1-1,TRBV5-6,NA,TGTGCCAGCAGCTTGAACAGACTGAACACTGAAGCTTTCTTT,CASSLNRLNTEAFF
NA,TRBJ2-7,TRBV6-1,TRBD2,TGTGCCAGCAGTGAAGTGGCGGGAGGGCCCTGGGGGCAGTACTTC,CASSEVAGGPWGQYF
NA,TRBJ2-7,TRBV15,NA,TGTGCCACCAGCAGAGAGGGTACAGGGCCCTTTGGGCAGTACTTC,CATSREGTGPFGQYF
NA,TRBJ2-2,TRBV7-8,NA,TGTGCCAGCAGCTCGAGGGCGGGATCCAATACCGGGGAGCTGTTTTTT,CASSSRAGSNTGELFF
NA,TRBJ2-7,TRBV7-9,TRBD1,TGTGCCAGCAGCAACCGGACAGGGGATAGCCCTTCCTACGAGCAGTACTTC,CASSNRTGDSPSYEQYF
NA,TRBJ2-5,TRBV14,TRBD2,TGTGCCAGCAGCCACCTACTGGCCTGGGATAGCGGGATTGGCGAGACCCAGTACTTC,CASSHLLAWDSGIGETQYF
NA,TRBJ2-5,TRBV5-1,TRBD1,TGCGCCAGCAGCCCTGGGACAGGGGGCTGGGAGACCCAGTACTTC,CASSPGTGGWETQYF
NA,TRBJ2-2,TRBV7-9,TRBD1,TGTGCCAGCAGCTTCTGGACAGGGGTCACCGGGGAGCTGTTTTTT,CASSFWTGVTGELFF
NA,TRBJ1-2,TRBV4-1,TRBD1,TGCGCCAGCAGCCGGGACAGTCGTAACTATGGCTACACCTTC,CASSRDSRNYGYTF
few,TRBJ2-5,TRBV7-9,TRBD1,TGTGCCAGCAGCTCAGGGACAGGGGGAGAGACCCAGTACTTC,CASSSGTGGETQYF
NA,TRBJ2-5,TRBV11-2,TRBD2,TGTGCCAGCAGCTTAGATCCCCTGCGGGAGGGAGAGACCCAGTACTTC,CASSLDPLREGETQYF
NA,TRBJ1-2,TRBV9,NA,TGTGCCAGCAGCGTAGGGCCGGCAGGTGCTAACTATGGCTACACCTTC,CASSVGPAGANYGYTF
NA,TRBJ2-5,TRBV5-3,NA,TGTGCCAGAAGCTACCATTACAGGGATCTGTACCAAGAGACCCAGTACTTC,CARSYHYRDLYQETQYF
NA,TRBJ2-5,TRBV19,TRBD2,TGTGCCAGTAAGACCGCGGGAGGCAACCAAGAGACCCAGTACTTC,CASKTAGGNQETQYF
few,TRBJ2-2,TRBV5-1,NA,TGCGCCAGCAGCCGGGACTCAAACACCGGGGAGCTGTTTTTT,CASSRDSNTGELFF
NA,TRBJ2-2,TRBV19,NA,TGTGCCAGTAGTATACTAGCCGCCGGGGAGCTGTTTTTT,CASSILAAGELFF
once,TRBJ2-1,TRBV10-1,TRBD2,TGCGCCAGCAGTGAGTTGGGACTAGCGGGGAACAATGAGCAGTTCTTC,CASSELGLAGNNEQFF
NA,TRBJ1-1,TRBV4-3,NA,TGCGCCAGCAGCCGGACAGCCGGGAACACTGAAGCTTTCTTT,CASSRTAGNTEAFF
NA,TRBJ2-5,TRBV19,TRBD2,TGTGCCAGTAGTACCTTAGCGGGGGAAGGGACCCAGTACTTC,CASSTLAGEGTQYF
NA,TRBJ1-6,TRBV6-5,TRBD1,TGTGCCAGCAGTTCCCGGGACAGGGCTGGTTCACCCCTCCACTTT,CASSSRDRAGSPLHF